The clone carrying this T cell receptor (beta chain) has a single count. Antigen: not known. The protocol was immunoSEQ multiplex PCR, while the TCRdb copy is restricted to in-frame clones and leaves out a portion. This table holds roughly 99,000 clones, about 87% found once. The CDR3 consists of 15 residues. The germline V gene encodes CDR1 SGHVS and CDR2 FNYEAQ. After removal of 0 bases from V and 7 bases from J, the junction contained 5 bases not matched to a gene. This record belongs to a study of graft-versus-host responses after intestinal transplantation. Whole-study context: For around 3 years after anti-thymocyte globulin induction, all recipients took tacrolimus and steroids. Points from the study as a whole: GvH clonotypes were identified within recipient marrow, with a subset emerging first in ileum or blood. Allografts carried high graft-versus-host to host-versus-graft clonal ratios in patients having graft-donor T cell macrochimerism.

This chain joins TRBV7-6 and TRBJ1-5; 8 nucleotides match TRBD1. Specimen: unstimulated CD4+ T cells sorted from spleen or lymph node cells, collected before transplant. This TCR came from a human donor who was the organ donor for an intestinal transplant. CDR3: CASSLAQGAAQPQHF. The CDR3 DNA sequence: TGTGCCAGCAGCTTAGCTCAGGGGGCCGCGCAGCCCCAGCATTTT.